These 17 T cell receptor beta chains share one sample of origin, sequenced in a study of T cells expressing NK-cell markers. Each CDR3 protein gets one entry in TCRdb, which reprocessed the 5' RACE reads and gives no DNA. The listing records 300,000 to 450,000 distinct CDR3 sequences. The sequencing input was blood T cells: a sorted CD56 or NKG2C T cell subset, CD4+ or CD8+ T cells, or bulk PBMC T cells (not recorded which). The receptors come from a man between 18 and 69 years old in good health.

This rearrangement joins TRBV20-1 to TRBJ2-2. CDR1 and CDR2 from the germline V gene are DFQATT and SNEGSKA (reference sequence). The CDR3 covers 14 residues. Here the CDR3 reads CSARNYQNTGELFF.

This sequence joins TRBV24-1 and TRBJ2-3; the D call from TCRdb, TRBD1, cannot be confirmed without DNA. This CDR3 has 15 residues. Germline loops: CDR1 KGHDR, CDR2 SFDVKD. This CDR3 reads CATSDLQGGTDTQYF.

The V gene is TRBV3-1, the J gene TRBJ2-5; TCRdb proposes TRBD2, but this gene call is untestable without DNA. CDR3 length: 15 amino acids. Germline assignment: CDR1 LGHDT and CDR2 YNNKEL (reference sequence). The CDR3 loop reads CASSPGPGRQETQYF.

The chain links TRBV2 to TRBJ2-5; lacking DNA, the TRBD1 call made by TCRdb goes unchecked. The CDR3 consists of 14 residues. CDR1 SNHLY and CDR2 FYNNEI come from the germline V gene. CDR3 region: CATASRGASVTQYF.

The chain combines TRBV5-1 with TRBJ2-2; TCRdb outputs TRBD1, but without DNA this stays unchecked. Germline V gene lookup returns CDR1 SGHRS and CDR2 YFSETQ. This CDR3 spans 16 amino acids. CDR3 in amino acids: CASSPRGRGNTGELFF.

The gene calls are TRBV28 and TRBJ2-2. This CDR3 has 15 residues. Germline assignment: CDR1 MDHEN and CDR2 SYDVKM. The chain's CDR3 is CASSFSGLDTGELFF.

V usage is TRBV18 and J usage is TRBJ1-1; TCRdb outputs TRBD1, but without DNA this stays unchecked. The CDR3 loop spans 12 amino acids. Looked up from germline, CDR1 is KGHSH and CDR2 is LQKENI. CDR3 residues: CASSPISGEAFF. Full variable domain (missing parts from reference TRBV18 and TRBJ1-1): NAGVMQNPRHLVRRRGQEARLRCSPMKGHSHVYWYRQLPEEGLKFMVYLQKENIIDESGMPKERFSAEFPKEGPSILRIQQVVRGDSAAYFCASSPISGEAFFGQGTRLTVV.

The V gene is TRBV27, the J gene TRBJ1-1; TCRdb calls TRBD1, which cannot be checked without DNA. Germline CDR1 is MNHEY and CDR2 is SMNVEV (reference sequence). The CDR3 length is 14 residues. CDR3 loop: CASPFQGERTEAFF.

The V gene is TRBV2, the J gene TRBJ2-1; TCRdb outputs TRBD2, but without DNA this stays unchecked. Per the germline V gene, CDR1 is SNHLY and CDR2 is FYNNEI. The CDR3 extends over 16 amino acids. This CDR3 is CASSEQAGGFYNEQFF.

V usage is TRBV27 and J usage is TRBJ1-4; checking the TCRdb D call of TRBD1 is not possible without DNA. Looked up from germline, CDR1 is MNHEY and CDR2 is SMNVEV (reference sequence). The CDR3 sequence is 15 residues long. The chain's CDR3 is CASSLVKAGVEKLFF.

The CDR3 spells CASTWRGAAEAFF. J is TRBJ1-1 and V is TRBV12-3 or TRBV12-4; TCRdb designates TRBD1, a call that cannot be tested without DNA. CDR3 length: 13 residues.

The CDR3 here is CASSHGTRGIYGYTF. The chain employs TRBV4-1 and TRBJ1-2; TCRdb names TRBD1, which stays unverified in the absence of DNA. This CDR3 is 15 amino acids long. Germline lookup yields CDR1 MGHRA and CDR2 YSYEKL.

CDR3 region: CASSSDATSNTEAFF. The rearrangement joins TRBV2 to TRBJ1-1. This CDR3 is 15 amino acids long. The germline V gene has CDR1 SNHLY and CDR2 FYNNEI.

The genes are TRBV10-3 and TRBJ2-3. Germline V lookup: CDR1 ENHRY, CDR2 SYGVKD. The CDR3 runs to 15 residues. CDR3 region: CAISEWSASTDTQYF.

The rearrangement joins TRBV29-1 to TRBJ2-1; TCRdb's D gene call, TRBD1, goes unchecked for lack of DNA. The length of the CDR3 is 14 residues. Germline values: CDR1 SQVTM, CDR2 ANQGSEA. The chain's CDR3 is CSVDAGLLTNEQFF.

The rearrangement uses TRBV12-3 or TRBV12-4 and TRBJ2-3; without DNA, the TCRdb call of TRBD1 cannot be checked. The CDR3 is 15 residues long. The CDR3 loop is CASSLRDPRADTQYF.

The rearrangement links TRBV5-1 to TRBJ2-1; TCRdb's D call, TRBD2, is unchecked because there is no DNA. Germline V gene sequence: CDR1 SGHRS, CDR2 YFSETQ. CDR3 size: 15 residues. CDR3 sequence reads: CASSFVAGADNEQFF.